This T cell receptor (beta chain) was identified in a study of blood T cell repertoires in COVID-19. Background on the study: Samples of COVID-19 (acute and convalescent) were obtained from the United States, Italy and Spain. Sources were T cells, B-cell-depleted T cells, or PBMCs; the material itself was cDNA or gDNA.

This clone was counted a single time. Original data processing: Reference gene primers were amplified, and this amplification served to estimate nucleated cell counts. Some clones are missing from TCRdb's copy, which holds only in-frame ones; the method was immunoSEQ multiplex PCR. V and J calls plus clone size are reproduced from that table; the DNA served to infer D and trimming. The table has fewer than 35,000 clones, nearly 90% seen once. Germline V lookup: CDR1 GTSNPN, CDR2 SVGIG (reference sequence). The ends lost 5 bases at V and 6 bases at J; junction bases unmatched: 4. The CDR3 has 13 amino acids.

The specimen was peripheral blood. The gene calls are TRBV30 and TRBJ1-4; 9 bases fit TRBD1. The receptor was derived from a man between 60 and 75 years old with active COVID-19. The CDR3: CAWRQGDYEKLFF. The CDR3 DNA sequence: TGTGCCTGGCGACAGGGGGATTATGAAAAACTGTTTTTT.